The 4 T cell receptor beta chains below were found in one sample sequenced in a study of cytomegalovirus exposure and HLA in healthy donors. PCR primers comprised 60 Vbeta and 13 Jbeta primers. Using immunoSEQ multiplex PCR, the repertoire was profiled, and TCRdb retains in-frame clones only, with some absent. The sample lists about 92,000 clones, approximately 71% occurring once. Specimen: PBMCs. The receptors come from a young woman in good health and CMV-seropositive.

This clone appeared a few times. The J gene is TRBJ1-6, the V gene TRBV28; D unresolved. Germline lookup yields CDR1 MDHEN and CDR2 SYDVKM. Between the trimmed V and J ends, which lost 5 bases and 8 bases, there was a span of 19 bases. The CDR3 spans 16 residues. This CDR3 reads CASSPPSRGPDSPLHF. CDR3 coding DNA: TGTGCCAGCAGTCCCCCTTCAAGAGGGCCGGATTCACCCCTCCACTTT.

J is TRBJ2-7 and V is TRBV6-5; D possibly corresponds to TRBD2 (6 bases). The CDR3 sequence is 13 residues long. CDR1 is MNHEY, CDR2 SVGAGI, per germline. V was shortened by 4 bases and J by 6 bases, with 13 bases between the two germline ends. The CDR3 loop is CASSWGRTGEQYF. The CDR3 coding sequence is TGTGCCAGCAGTTGGGGGAGGACGGGCGAGCAGTACTTC.

This chain uses TRBV15 with TRBJ2-7; D remains ambiguous. Deletions cut 2 bases from V and 6 bases from J, with 17 bases between. The CDR3 has 15 residues. Germline lookup yields CDR1 LNHNV and CDR2 YYDKDF (reference sequence). Here the CDR3 reads CATSRLPWAAREQYF. DNA of the CDR3: TGTGCCACCAGCAGACTCCCCTGGGCAGCTCGCGAGCAGTACTTC. Drawing the rest from reference TRBV15 and TRBJ2-7, the complete variable domain is DAMVIQNPRYQVTQFGKPVTLSCSQTLNHNVMYWYQQKSSQAPKLLFHYYDKDFNNEADTPDNFQSRRPNTSFCFLDIRSPGLGDTAMYLCATSRLPWAAREQYFGPGTRLTVT.

In DNA form, the CDR3 reads TGTGCCAGCAGCTCCCTCCTCGGGACAGAGAACACCGGGGAGCTGTTTTTT. Amino acid sequence: CASSSLLGTENTGELFF. This sequence joins TRBV7-9 and TRBJ2-2, with 7 bases that match TRBD1. After removal of 4 bases from V and 1 base from J, the junction contained 9 bases not matched to a gene. The CDR3 covers 17 residues. Germline values: CDR1 SEHNR, CDR2 FQNEAQ (reference sequence).